The 11 T cell receptor beta chains listed next were all sequenced from one sample in a study of a mutant IDH1 vaccine in newly diagnosed glioma (dated by TCRdb to the early 2020s). The library was generated by the immunoSEQ multiplex PCR assay. What TCRdb holds here is the immuneACCESS table cut down to in-frame rearrangements. Part of the clones is not present; checked against another copy, under half of the missing clones reflect an unresolved V gene, and the others are unexplained. Counted in this sample were roughly 69,000 clones; around nine tenths of them appeared once. The biggest ten clones account for roughly 2% of the sample. For these receptors, no antigen is known. The label giving this sample's time point can be read as: week 35, safety follow-up. A 20-mer mutant IDH1 peptide at 300 micrograms in Montanide made up each vaccine dose, which was injected subcutaneously together with topical imiquimod.

The sequenced sample was PBMCs, obtained from a glioma patient whose treatment included an IDH1 peptide vaccine. Every receptor here comes from a young man with glioma.

The chain uses TRBV10-3 and TRBJ1-1; no clear D gene. V shed 5 bases and J shed 0 bases, with 10 bases lying between them. Germline-derived CDR1 and CDR2 are ENHRY and SYGVKD. The CDR3 covers 14 residues. The CDR3, as DNA: TGTGCCATCAGTCCAGAGTTGTTGAACACTGAAGCTTTCTTT. Protein sequence: CAISPELLNTEAFF.

The chain couples TRBV27 to TRBJ1-1; no firm D call. The CDR3 sequence is 15 residues long. Trimming stripped 5 bases from V and 0 bases from J, with 13 bases between. Looked up from germline, CDR1 is MNHEY and CDR2 is SMNVEV (reference sequence). The CDR3 loop is CASSPKMGMNTEAFF. Here the CDR3 DNA reads TGTGCCAGCAGTCCCAAAATGGGGATGAACACTGAAGCTTTCTTT.

The chain is built from TRBV5-8 and TRBJ1-3, with TRBD1 as a possible D gene (5 bases). Trimming took 2 bases from V and 8 from J, leaving 11 bases between them. Germline V CDR1 and CDR2: SGHTS, YDEGEE. CDR3 length: 13 amino acids. The CDR3 sequence is CASSLPGTDTIYF. The CDR3 region has the DNA TGTGCCAGCAGCTTACCAGGGACGGACACCATATATTTT.

The V and J genes are TRBV7-2 and TRBJ2-7; unclear D gene. This CDR3 spans 13 amino acids. The V gene's germline CDR1 is SGHTA and CDR2 FQGNSA. Trimming took off 3 bases at V and 1 base at J, with 7 bases between the two ends. The CDR3 reads CASSFAPSYEQYF. The DNA for the CDR3 is TGTGCCAGCAGCTTTGCCCCATCCTACGAGCAGTACTTC.

The V gene is TRBV28, the J gene TRBJ1-5, with 7 bases matching TRBD1. The germline gives CDR1 MDHEN, CDR2 SYDVKM. The CDR3 runs 15 residues. J gave up 6 bases and V 2 bases, and 7 bases lay outside the gene matches. CDR3 amino acids: CASSLTGAGGQPQHF. The CDR3 DNA is TGTGCCAGCAGTTTAACTGGGGCAGGGGGTCAGCCCCAGCATTTT.

The V and J genes are TRBV5-6 and TRBJ1-1, with TRBD1 as a possible D gene (6 bases). This CDR3 region has 16 residues. Germline CDR1 reads SGHDT; CDR2 reads YYEEEE. V was cut by 4 bases and J by 2 bases, with 18 bases left in between. Here the CDR3 DNA reads TGTGCCAGCAGCACCCTAGGGGGGGCTGGAAACACTGAAGCTTTCTTT. It encodes CASSTLGGAGNTEAFF. The variable domain in full, with the rest retrieved from reference TRBV5-6 and TRBJ1-1, is DAGVTQSPTHLIKTRGQQVTLRCSPKSGHDTVSWYQQALGQGPQFIFQYYEEEERQRGNFPDRFSGHQFPNYSSELNVNALLLGDSALYLCASSTLGGAGNTEAFFGQGTRLTVV.

The rearrangement joins TRBV19 to TRBJ2-1; D is possibly TRBD1 (6 bases). V was clipped by 5 bases and J by 8 bases, with 16 bases between them. The germline V gene has CDR1 LNHDA and CDR2 SQIVND (reference sequence). This CDR3 is 14 amino acids long. In DNA, the CDR3 is TGTGCCAGTAGTCTCCAGGGGCACGGGCATGAGCAGTTCTTC. Its protein is CASSLQGHGHEQFF.

J is TRBJ1-1 and V is TRBV28; maybe TRBD1 (6 bases). Germline V gene sequence: CDR1 MDHEN, CDR2 SYDVKM. The length of the CDR3 is 14 residues. Trimming shortened V by 5 bases and J by 7 bases, and 17 bases separated the two germline ends. In DNA form, the CDR3 reads TGTGCCAGCAGTCCCTCACGACAGGTTCGTGAAGCTTTCTTT. Its protein product is CASSPSRQVREAFF.

The V call is TRBV5-4, the J call TRBJ1-1; 7 bases match TRBD1. With 6 bases clipped from V and 1 base from J, the junction kept 12 bases outside the gene matches. The CDR3 runs 16 residues. Germline loops: CDR1 SGHNT, CDR2 YYREEE (reference sequence). CDR3 DNA sequence: TGTGCCAGCACCACCGGAGGGGGACAGAAGAACACTGAAGCTTTCTTT. It is translated as CASTTGGGQKNTEAFF.

The rearrangement uses TRBV29-1 and TRBJ1-4; TRBD1 agrees at 8 bases. Germline V gene lookup returns CDR1 SQVTM and CDR2 ANQGSEA. The V segment lost 1 base and the J segment 7 bases; nucleotides outside the gene matches: 5. This CDR3 has 14 residues. This CDR3 is CSVEGGQGREKLFF. The CDR3 DNA follows: TGCAGCGTTGAAGGAGGACAGGGACGTGAAAAACTGTTTTTT.

The CDR3 DNA is TGTGCCAGCAGTGTTCGACAGTCCCTCCAGCAGTACTTC. It is translated as CASSVRQSLQQYF. V is TRBV2 and J is TRBJ2-7, with a possible D match to TRBD1 (5 bases). The V end lost 4 bases, the J end lost 8 bases, and 15 bases lay between the germline ends. CDR1 and CDR2 from the germline V gene are SNHLY and FYNNEI. This CDR3 region has 13 residues.